Listed below are T cell receptor beta chains from one sample, sequenced in a study of T cell changes during pregnancy in multiple sclerosis. Sequenced by immunoSEQ multiplex PCR; TCRdb stores in-frame clones only, minus some. The table shows about 71,000 clones, with 91% occurring only once. The specimen was CD8+ T cells from peripheral blood mononuclear cells, collected before pregnancy. Receptors originate from a female donor with multiple sclerosis, enrolled in a pregnancy study. Each CDR3 is given with its conserved first and last residue. A D gene is named only where the DNA matches it firmly. Expanded clones get a size class; other rows say once, few or many, or leave the size out.

v_gene,j_gene,d_gene,abundance,CDR3nt,CDR3aa
TRBV27,TRBJ1-1,TRBD1,NA,TGTGCCAGCAGTTTAGGCACGGGACAGGAAGCTTTCTTT,CASSLGTGQEAFF
TRBV9,TRBJ1-6,NA,NA,TGTGCCAGCAGCGTATGGGCAGGGAGGGATTCACCCCTCCACTTT,CASSVWAGRDSPLHF
TRBV7-9,TRBJ2-1,NA,NA,TGTGCCAGCAGCTCCAGGGTGAATGAGCAGTTCTTC,CASSSRVNEQFF
TRBV18,TRBJ1-2,TRBD1,NA,TGTGCCAGCTCACCCCGGACAGGGAGTGGCTACACCTTC,CASSPRTGSGYTF
TRBV27,TRBJ1-3,TRBD1,few,TGTGCCAGCGGAAACAGGGGTGAGGCTGGAAACACCATATATTTT,CASGNRGEAGNTIYF
TRBV19,TRBJ1-5,TRBD1,NA,TGTGCCAGTAGTATGGGACAGGGCGTTCAGCCCCAGCATTTT,CASSMGQGVQPQHF
TRBV5-6,TRBJ2-2,TRBD1,NA,TGTGCCAGCAGCTGGCGACAGGGCCTCACCGGGGAGCTGTTTTTT,CASSWRQGLTGELFF
TRBV5-6,TRBJ1-6,NA,NA,TGTGCCAGCAGCTTGGGGCGGGGGGGCCTCCACTTT,CASSLGRGGLHF
TRBV4-2,TRBJ1-1,NA,NA,TGTGCCAGCAGCCAAGATCTGGGGGAGGGAACTGAAGCTTTCTTT,CASSQDLGEGTEAFF
TRBV20-1,TRBJ1-1,NA,NA,TGCAGTGCTCCTATCGGCACTGAAGCTTTCTTT,CSAPIGTEAFF
TRBV2,TRBJ1-5,TRBD1,NA,TGTGCCAGCAGGGCGACAGGGGGCGCGTCGCAGCCCCAGCATTTT,CASRATGGASQPQHF
TRBV9,TRBJ2-5,TRBD2,NA,TGTGCCAGCAGCTCCCCCGCTGGGCCTATAGCGGGGTTTCGGGAGACCCAGTACTTC,CASSSPAGPIAGFRETQYF
TRBV5-1,TRBJ2-1,TRBD2,NA,TGCGCCAGCAGCGCTAGCGGGGGGTCCTACAATGAGCAGTTCTTC,CASSASGGSYNEQFF
TRBV27,TRBJ1-3,NA,NA,TGTGCCAGCAGCGGGGGGGGCTCTGGAAACACCATATATTTT,CASSGGGSGNTIYF
TRBV6-5,TRBJ1-1,NA,NA,TGTGCCAGCGCGGGGCAGTTGAACACTGAAGCTTTCTTT,CASAGQLNTEAFF
TRBV4-1,TRBJ2-7,NA,NA,TGCGCCAGCAGCCAAGAGTTCAGGTCCGCTGGCGAGCAGTACTTC,CASSQEFRSAGEQYF
TRBV19,TRBJ2-1,TRBD1,NA,TGTGCCAGTAGTATATGGGACAGTGGAGATGAGCAGTTCTTC,CASSIWDSGDEQFF
TRBV13,TRBJ2-4,NA,NA,TGTGCCAGCAGCCCGATTGGGGGGGCGAGGGCCAAAAACATTCAGTACTTC,CASSPIGGARAKNIQYF
TRBV28,TRBJ2-3,NA,NA,TGTGCCAGCAGTTTAGTTGGGGGACAAGATACGCAGTATTTT,CASSLVGGQDTQYF
TRBV5-1,TRBJ1-5,TRBD1,NA,TGCGCCAGCAGCATCGGGACAGACAATCAGCCCCAGCATTTT,CASSIGTDNQPQHF
TRBV7-2,TRBJ2-1,NA,NA,TGTGCCAGCAGTCGACAGGATATCTACAATGAGCAGTTCTTC,CASSRQDIYNEQFF
TRBV5-6,TRBJ1-1,NA,NA,TGTGCCAGCAGCTTGCGGGATAACACTGAAGCTTTCTTT,CASSLRDNTEAFF
TRBV6-5,TRBJ2-3,NA,NA,TGTGCCAGCAGTCCATACAGGGGGGGGACAGATACGCAGTATTTT,CASSPYRGGTDTQYF
TRBV13,TRBJ2-7,NA,NA,TGTGCCAGCAGCTCACGGATCGGGACTCCTTCCTACGAGCAGTACTTC,CASSSRIGTPSYEQYF
TRBV4-1,TRBJ1-2,NA,NA,TGCGCCAGCAGCCAGGTTGGAGGGACGGGAGGCTACACCTTC,CASSQVGGTGGYTF
TRBV19,TRBJ2-7,NA,NA,TGTGCCAGTAGTGCACTGTTAGTCGGAGTGGACGAGCAGTACTTC,CASSALLVGVDEQYF
TRBV19,TRBJ2-3,TRBD2,NA,TGTGCCAGTAGTATCAGAGCGGGGGCAATCTCTAGCACAGATACGCAGTATTTT,CASSIRAGAISSTDTQYF
TRBV10-2,TRBJ1-1,TRBD1,NA,TGCGCCACCGGAGGCTGGGACAGCCGCGGGACTGAAGCTTTCTTT,CATGGWDSRGTEAFF
TRBV6-5,TRBJ1-6,NA,NA,TGTGCCAGCTGGGGGGGGCCTGACTATAATTCACCCCTCCACTTT,CASWGGPDYNSPLHF
TRBV7-3,TRBJ1-3,TRBD1,NA,TGTGCCAGCAGTCCGACAGGGGGCTCAAACACCATATATTTT,CASSPTGGSNTIYF
TRBV7-6,TRBJ2-3,TRBD2,once,TGTGCCAGCAGCTCCTCGGGGGGGCAGGGAGATACGCAGTATTTT,CASSSSGGQGDTQYF
TRBV4-2,TRBJ1-6,TRBD1,NA,TGTGCCAGCAGCCAGGCCTTCGGGACAGGGGACTCCCTAAATTCACCCCTCCACTTT,CASSQAFGTGDSLNSPLHF
TRBV7-3,TRBJ2-3,TRBD2,NA,TGTGCCAGCAGCTCAGGACTAGCGGGGGGCACTAGCACAGATACGCAGTATTTT,CASSSGLAGGTSTDTQYF
TRBV6-5,TRBJ2-2,NA,NA,TGTGCCAGCAGGACAGTGGGCGGGGAGCTGTTTTTT,CASRTVGGELFF
TRBV6-5,TRBJ2-3,TRBD2,NA,TGTGCCAGCAGTCTTTCTAGCGGTCCGGATACGCAGTATTTT,CASSLSSGPDTQYF
TRBV27,TRBJ2-1,TRBD2,NA,TGTGCCAGCAGTTTCCCGGGGGGGGTGGGCGAGCAGTTCTTC,CASSFPGGVGEQFF
TRBV9,TRBJ2-3,NA,NA,TGTGCCAGCAGCGGCGCCCTCCCTCTAGGGGGTGGGGATACGCAGTATTTT,CASSGALPLGGGDTQYF
TRBV13,TRBJ2-1,TRBD1,NA,TGTGCCAGCAGCTTAGGCAGGGGGCGTGGGGAGCAGTTCTTC,CASSLGRGRGEQFF
TRBV28,TRBJ2-7,NA,NA,TGTGCCAGCAGTTTATTCATTGAACAGGTGGGCGAGCAGTACTTC,CASSLFIEQVGEQYF
TRBV6-1,TRBJ1-6,TRBD1,NA,TGTGCCAGCAGGCCCGGGACAGGGGGTTCACCCCTCCACTTT,CASRPGTGGSPLHF
TRBV13,TRBJ1-1,NA,few,TGTGCCAGCACCTCCGGGGGCACTGAAGCTTTCTTT,CASTSGGTEAFF
TRBV9,TRBJ2-1,TRBD2,NA,TGTGCCAGCAGCGCAGATAGCGGGGAGGGCAATGAGCAGTTCTTC,CASSADSGEGNEQFF
TRBV29-1,TRBJ1-2,NA,NA,TGCAGCGTTGAAGGCTCAGGACTTAACTATGGCTACACCTTC,CSVEGSGLNYGYTF
TRBV6-1,TRBJ1-5,NA,NA,TGTGCCAGCAGTGAATATCTTCAGCCCCAGCATTTT,CASSEYLQPQHF
TRBV15,TRBJ2-3,NA,NA,TGTGCCACCAGCCGGACCGGGAACACAGATACGCAGTATTTT,CATSRTGNTDTQYF
TRBV7-6,TRBJ1-1,TRBD1,NA,TGTGCCAGCGGACAGGGGGCCACGAACACTGAAGCTTTCTTT,CASGQGATNTEAFF
TRBV7-3,TRBJ2-3,TRBD1,NA,TGTGCCAGCAGCCCCTGGACAGGGGCCACAGATACGCAGTATTTT,CASSPWTGATDTQYF
TRBV6-1,TRBJ1-4,NA,NA,TGTGCCAGCAGCCCCAACGAGCACAATGAAAAACTGTTTTTT,CASSPNEHNEKLFF
TRBV15,TRBJ1-3,NA,NA,TGTGCCACCAGCAGAGTTAAACCACTGGCCCCTCGACAGGAGAGAAACACCATATATTTT,CATSRVKPLAPRQERNTIYF
TRBV4-1,TRBJ2-7,NA,NA,TGCGCCAGCAGCCAAGAGACAGACTACGAGCAGTACTTC,CASSQETDYEQYF
TRBV19,TRBJ2-3,TRBD2,NA,TGTGCCAGTAGGAACACCGGGACTAGATTGTTCACAGATACGCAGTATTTT,CASRNTGTRLFTDTQYF
TRBV6-5,TRBJ2-2,TRBD1,NA,TGTGCCAGCAGTTACTCGGGAACAGGGGGCGAGGAGCTGTTTTTT,CASSYSGTGGEELFF
TRBV30,TRBJ1-4,TRBD1,NA,TGTGCCTGGAGTAACACAGGGGGGACTGAAAAACTGTTTTTT,CAWSNTGGTEKLFF
TRBV20-1,TRBJ2-2,NA,once,TGCAGTGCTAGTTATCGCGGGGAGCTGTTTTTT,CSASYRGELFF
TRBV15,TRBJ1-2,NA,NA,TGTGCCACCAGGGGGACATCTGGCTACACCTTC,CATRGTSGYTF
TRBV10-2,TRBJ1-2,NA,NA,TGCGCCAGCAGTGAGTCTTCCGGGGCTAACTATGGCTACACCTTC,CASSESSGANYGYTF